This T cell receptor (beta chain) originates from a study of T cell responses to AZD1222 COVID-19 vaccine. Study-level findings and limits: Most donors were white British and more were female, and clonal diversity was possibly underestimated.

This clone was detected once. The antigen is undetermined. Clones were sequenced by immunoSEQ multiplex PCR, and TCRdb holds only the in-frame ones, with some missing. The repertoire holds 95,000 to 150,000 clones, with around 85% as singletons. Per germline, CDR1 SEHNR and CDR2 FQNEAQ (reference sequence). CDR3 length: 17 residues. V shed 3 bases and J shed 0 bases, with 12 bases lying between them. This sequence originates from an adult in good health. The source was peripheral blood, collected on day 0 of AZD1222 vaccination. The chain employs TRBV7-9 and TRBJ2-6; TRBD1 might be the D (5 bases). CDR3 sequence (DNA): TGTGCCAGCAGCTTCCAGGGAAAGTTCTCTGGGGCCAACGTCCTGACTTTC. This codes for CASSFQGKFSGANVLTF.